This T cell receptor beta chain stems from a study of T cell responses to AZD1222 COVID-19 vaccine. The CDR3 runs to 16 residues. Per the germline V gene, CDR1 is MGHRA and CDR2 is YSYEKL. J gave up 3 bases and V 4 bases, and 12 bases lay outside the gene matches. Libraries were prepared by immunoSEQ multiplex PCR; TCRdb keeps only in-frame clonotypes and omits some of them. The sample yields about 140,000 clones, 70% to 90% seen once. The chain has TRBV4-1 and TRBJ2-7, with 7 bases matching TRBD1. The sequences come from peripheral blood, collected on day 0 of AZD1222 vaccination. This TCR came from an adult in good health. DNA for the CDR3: TGCGCCAGCAGCCCCCGGACAGGCCAATGGCGCTACGAGCAGTACTTC. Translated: CASSPRTGQWRYEQYF.